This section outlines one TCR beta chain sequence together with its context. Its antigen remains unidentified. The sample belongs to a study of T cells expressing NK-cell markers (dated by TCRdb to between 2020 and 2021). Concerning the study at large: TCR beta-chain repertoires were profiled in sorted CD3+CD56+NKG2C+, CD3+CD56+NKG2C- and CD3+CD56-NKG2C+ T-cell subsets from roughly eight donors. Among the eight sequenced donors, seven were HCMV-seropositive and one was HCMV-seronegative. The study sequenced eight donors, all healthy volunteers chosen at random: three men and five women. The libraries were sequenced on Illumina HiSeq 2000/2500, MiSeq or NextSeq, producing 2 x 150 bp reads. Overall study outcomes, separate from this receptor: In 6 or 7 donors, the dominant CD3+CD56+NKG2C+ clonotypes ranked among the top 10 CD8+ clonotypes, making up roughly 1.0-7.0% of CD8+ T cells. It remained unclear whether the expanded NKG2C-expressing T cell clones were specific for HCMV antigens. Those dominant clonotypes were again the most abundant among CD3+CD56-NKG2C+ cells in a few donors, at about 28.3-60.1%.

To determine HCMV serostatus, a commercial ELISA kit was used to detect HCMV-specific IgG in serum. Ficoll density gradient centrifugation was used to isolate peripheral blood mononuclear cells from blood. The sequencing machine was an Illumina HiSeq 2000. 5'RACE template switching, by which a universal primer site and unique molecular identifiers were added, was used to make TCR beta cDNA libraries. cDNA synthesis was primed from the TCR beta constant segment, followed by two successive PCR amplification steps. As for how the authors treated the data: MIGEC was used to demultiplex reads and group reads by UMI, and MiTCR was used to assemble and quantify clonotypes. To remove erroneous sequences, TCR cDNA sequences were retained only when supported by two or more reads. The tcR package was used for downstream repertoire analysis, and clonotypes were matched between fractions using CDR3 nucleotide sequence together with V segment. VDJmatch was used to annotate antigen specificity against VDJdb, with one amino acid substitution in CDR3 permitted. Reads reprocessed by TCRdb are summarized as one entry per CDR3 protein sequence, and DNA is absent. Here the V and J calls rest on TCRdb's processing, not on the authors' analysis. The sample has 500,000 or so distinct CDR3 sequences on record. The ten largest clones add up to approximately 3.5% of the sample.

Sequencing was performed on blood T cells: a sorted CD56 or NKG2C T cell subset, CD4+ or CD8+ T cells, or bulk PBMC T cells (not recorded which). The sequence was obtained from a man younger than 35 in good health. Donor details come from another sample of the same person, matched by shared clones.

The CDR3 sequence is CASGPGVDTGELFF. This sequence uses TRBV7-7 and TRBJ2-2; the D call from TCRdb, TRBD2, cannot be confirmed without DNA. The germline V gene (reference sequence) provides CDR1 SSHAT and CDR2 FNYEAQ. From cysteine to phenylalanine, the CDR3 is 14 amino acids long. DNA is not on record.